The clone carrying this T cell receptor beta chain was seen at least ten times. The antigen remains unidentified. The sample belongs to a study of neurological immune-mediated disorders. Notes on the study in general: The absence of shared CDR3 amino acid sequences among expanded clones across subjects suggests private repertoires in all groups.

PBMCs numbering 2 million and stored at -80 C yielded the unsorted libraries. Trimming took off 3 bases at V and 0 bases at J, with 9 bases between the two ends. This CDR3 region has 15 residues. Germline V gene data show CDR1 as SQVTM and CDR2 as ANQGSEA. Synthesis of cDNA was accomplished via 5'RACE employing 10-nucleotide random UMIs. Via MiXCR, TCRdb re-called the 5' RACE reads, giving one row per CDR3 protein. The sample shows tens of thousands of distinct CDR3 sequences, roughly 3.2% of them seen only once. The origin of this receptor is a woman aged 25-40 years with multiple sclerosis. The genes are TRBV29-1 and TRBJ2-6, with D perhaps matching TRBD1 (5 bases). The sequenced sample was PBMCs. Written as DNA, the CDR3 is TGCAGCGTTGACCAGGGCGACTCTGGGGCCAACGTCCTGACTTTC. Translated: CSVDQGDSGANVLTF.